This TCR beta chain comes out of a study of blood T cell repertoires in COVID-19. The assay was immunoSEQ multiplex PCR, and TCRdb's table has in-frame clones only and misses some. The sample comprises some 200,000 clones, 80% to 85% of which are singletons, and under 3% rests with the top ten. The germline gives CDR1 LGHNA, CDR2 YNFKEQ. CDR3 length equals 15 residues. The V segment lost 4 bases and the J segment 1 base; nucleotides outside the gene matches: 4. This sequence joins TRBV4-2 and TRBJ1-1; 9 bases map to TRBD1. The sequencing sample was made of peripheral blood. This clonotype was sampled from a human donor with acute or convalescent COVID-19. The donor label of this sample is uncertain. The CDR3 here is CASSPRQGGNTEAFF. In DNA, the CDR3 is TGTGCCAGCAGCCCCAGACAGGGGGGGAACACTGAAGCTTTCTTT.